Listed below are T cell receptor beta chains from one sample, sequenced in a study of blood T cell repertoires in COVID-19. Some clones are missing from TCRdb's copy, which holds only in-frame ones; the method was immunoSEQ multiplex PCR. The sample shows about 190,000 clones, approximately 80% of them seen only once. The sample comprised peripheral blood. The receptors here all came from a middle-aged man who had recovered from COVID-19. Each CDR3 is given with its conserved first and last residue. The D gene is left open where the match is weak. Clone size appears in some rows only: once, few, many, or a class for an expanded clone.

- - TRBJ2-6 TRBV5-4 CASSLGGLSGANVLTF TGTGCCAGCAGCTTGGGCGGACTGTCTGGGGCCAACGTCCTGACTTTC
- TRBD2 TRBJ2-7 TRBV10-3 CAISEAGGRSYEQYF TGTGCCATCAGTGAGGCGGGAGGCCGGTCCTACGAGCAGTACTTC
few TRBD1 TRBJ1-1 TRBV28 CASSLPGTVNTEAFF TGTGCCAGCAGTTTACCCGGGACAGTGAACACTGAAGCTTTCTTT
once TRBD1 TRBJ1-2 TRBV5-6 CASSHPRIRGLGGYTF TGTGCCAGCAGCCACCCGCGTATAAGGGGGCTGGGCGGCTACACCTTC
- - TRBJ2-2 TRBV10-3 CAISGGYGRGNTGELFF TGTGCCATCAGTGGGGGTTACGGGAGAGGAAACACCGGGGAGCTGTTTTTT
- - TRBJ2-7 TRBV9 CASSVEQGDEQYF TGTGCCAGCAGCGTGGAACAGGGCGACGAGCAGTACTTC
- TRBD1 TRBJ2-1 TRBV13 CASSRFSGTGYNEQFF TGTGCCAGCAGCCGATTTTCGGGGACAGGGTACAATGAGCAGTTCTTC
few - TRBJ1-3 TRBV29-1 CSVETNSGNTIYF TGCAGCGTTGAAACTAACTCTGGAAACACCATATATTTT
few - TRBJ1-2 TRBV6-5 CASSLAQGGGYTF TGTGCCAGCAGCCTCGCGCAGGGAGGTGGCTACACCTTC
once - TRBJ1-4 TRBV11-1 CASSLEGTTNEKLFF TGTGCCAGCAGCTTAGAGGGGACAACGAATGAAAAACTGTTTTTT
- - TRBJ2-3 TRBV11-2 CASSSRLVTDTQYF TGTGCCAGCAGCTCCAGACTAGTCACAGATACGCAGTATTTT
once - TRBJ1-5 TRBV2 CASSEGHSNQPQHF TGTGCCAGCAGTGAGGGCCATAGCAATCAGCCCCAGCATTTT
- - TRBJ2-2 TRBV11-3 CASSLARGRNTGELFF TGTGCCAGCAGCTTAGCTCGCGGTAGAAACACCGGGGAGCTGTTTTTT
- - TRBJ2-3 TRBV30 CAWSPRGRQYF TGTGCCTGGAGTCCCCGGGGGAGACAGTATTTT
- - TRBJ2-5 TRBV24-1 CATSYTRRTSQTQYF TGTGCCACCAGTTATACTAGACGGACCTCCCAGACCCAGTACTTC
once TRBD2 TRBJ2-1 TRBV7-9 CASIPGLAGENYNEQFF TGTGCCAGCATCCCTGGACTAGCGGGAGAGAACTACAATGAGCAGTTCTTC
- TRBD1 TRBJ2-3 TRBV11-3 CASSRTGGADTQYF TGTGCCAGCAGCCGGACAGGGGGCGCGGATACGCAGTATTTT
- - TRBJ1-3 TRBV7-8 CASSFTGTGNTIYF TGTGCCAGCAGCTTTACAGGAACCGGAAACACCATATATTTT
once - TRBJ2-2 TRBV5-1 CASSLADFKRELFF TGCGCCAGCAGCTTGGCTGATTTCAAGCGGGAGCTGTTTTTT